Sequencing of this T cell receptor beta chain was carried out in a study of neurological immune-mediated disorders. The length of the CDR3 is 15 residues. Germline V gene sequence: CDR1 ENHRY, CDR2 SYGVKD. V shed 0 bases and J shed 7 bases, with 10 bases lying between them. In every sequencing run, more than 170 million TCR-beta sequences were generated from 15-18 subjects. TCRdb independently ran MiXCR on the 5' RACE reads; one entry per CDR3 protein. This sample carries some 10,000 distinct CDR3 sequences, roughly 20% of them seen once, and the ten largest clones take approximately 50%. Judged by abundance, this clonotype is medium-sized.

The clonotype originates from a woman aged 55 to 70 with HTLV-1-associated myelopathy (HAM/TSP). The sequenced sample was CD8+ T cells from blood. This chain connects TRBV10-3 to TRBJ1-6, with D uncertain. The CDR3 is CAISESNRPNSPLHF. The CDR3 nucleotides read TGTGCCATCAGTGAGTCGAACCGCCCGAATTCACCCCTCCACTTT.